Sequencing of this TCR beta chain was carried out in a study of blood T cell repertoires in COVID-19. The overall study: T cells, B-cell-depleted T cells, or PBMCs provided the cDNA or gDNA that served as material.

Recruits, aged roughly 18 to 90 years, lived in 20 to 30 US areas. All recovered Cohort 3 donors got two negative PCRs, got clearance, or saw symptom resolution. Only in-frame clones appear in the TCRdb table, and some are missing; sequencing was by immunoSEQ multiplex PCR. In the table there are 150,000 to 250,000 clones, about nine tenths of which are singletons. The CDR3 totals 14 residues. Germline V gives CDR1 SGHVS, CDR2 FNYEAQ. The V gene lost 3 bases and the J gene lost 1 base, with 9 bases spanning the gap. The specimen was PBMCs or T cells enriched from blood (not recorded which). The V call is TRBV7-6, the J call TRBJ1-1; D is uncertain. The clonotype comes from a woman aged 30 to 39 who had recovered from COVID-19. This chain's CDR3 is CASSLLPGNTEAFF. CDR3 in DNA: TGTGCCAGCAGCTTGCTTCCGGGGAACACTGAAGCTTTCTTT.